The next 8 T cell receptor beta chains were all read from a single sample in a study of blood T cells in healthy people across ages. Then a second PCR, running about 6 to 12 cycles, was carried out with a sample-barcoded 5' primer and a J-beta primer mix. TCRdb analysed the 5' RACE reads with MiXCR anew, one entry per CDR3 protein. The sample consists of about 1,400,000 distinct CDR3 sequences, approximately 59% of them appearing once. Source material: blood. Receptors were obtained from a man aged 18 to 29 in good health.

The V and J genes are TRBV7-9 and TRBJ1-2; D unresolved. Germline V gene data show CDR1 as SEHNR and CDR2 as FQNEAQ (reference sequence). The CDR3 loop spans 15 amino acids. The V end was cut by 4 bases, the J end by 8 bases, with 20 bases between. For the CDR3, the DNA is TGTGCCAGCAGCTGGGCGGATACCCTTACCGACGGCTACACCTTC. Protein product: CASSWADTLTDGYTF.

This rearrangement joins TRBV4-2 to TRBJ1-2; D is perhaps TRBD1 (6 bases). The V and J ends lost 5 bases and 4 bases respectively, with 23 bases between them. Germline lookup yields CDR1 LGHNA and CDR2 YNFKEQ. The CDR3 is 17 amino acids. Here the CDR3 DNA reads TGTGCCAGCAGCACTACTCTGCAGGGACAAATCTTCTATGGCTACACCTTC. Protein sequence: CASSTTLQGQIFYGYTF.

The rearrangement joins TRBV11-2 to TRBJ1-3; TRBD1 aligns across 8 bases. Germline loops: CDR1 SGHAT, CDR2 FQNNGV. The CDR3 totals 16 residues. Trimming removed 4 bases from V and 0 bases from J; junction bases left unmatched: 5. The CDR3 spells CASSSGDRISGNTIYF. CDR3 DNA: TGTGCCAGCAGCTCCGGGGACAGGATCTCTGGAAACACCATATATTTT.

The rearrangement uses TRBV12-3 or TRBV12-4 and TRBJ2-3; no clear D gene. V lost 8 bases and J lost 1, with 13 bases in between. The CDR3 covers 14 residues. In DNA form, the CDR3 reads TGTGCCAGCGCACCTTCGGGCCGCACAGATACGCAGTATTTT. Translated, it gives CASAPSGRTDTQYF.

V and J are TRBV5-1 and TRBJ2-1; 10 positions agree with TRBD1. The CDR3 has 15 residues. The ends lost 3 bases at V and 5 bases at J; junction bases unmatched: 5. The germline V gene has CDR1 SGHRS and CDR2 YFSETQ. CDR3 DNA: TGCGCCAGCAGCTCCGGGACAGGGGATCACAATGAGCAGTTCTTC. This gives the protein CASSSGTGDHNEQFF.

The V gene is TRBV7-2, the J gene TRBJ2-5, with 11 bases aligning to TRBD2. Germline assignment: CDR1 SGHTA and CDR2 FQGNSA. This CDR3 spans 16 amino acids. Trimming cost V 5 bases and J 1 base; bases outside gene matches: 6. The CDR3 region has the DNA TGTGCCAGCAGCCACAGACTAGCGGGGACCCAAGAGACCCAGTACTTC. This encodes CASSHRLAGTQETQYF.

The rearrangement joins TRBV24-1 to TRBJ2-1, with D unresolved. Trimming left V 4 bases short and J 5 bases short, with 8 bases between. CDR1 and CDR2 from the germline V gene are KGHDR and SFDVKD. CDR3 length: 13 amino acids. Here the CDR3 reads CATSERTDNEQFF. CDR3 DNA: TGTGCCACCAGTGAACGTACGGACAATGAGCAGTTCTTC.

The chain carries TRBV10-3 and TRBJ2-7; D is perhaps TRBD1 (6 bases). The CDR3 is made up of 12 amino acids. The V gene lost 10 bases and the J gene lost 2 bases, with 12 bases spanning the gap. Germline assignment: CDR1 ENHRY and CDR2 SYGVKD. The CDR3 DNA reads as TGTGCCACCCTGGACAGCCCCTACGAGCAGTACTTC. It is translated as CATLDSPYEQYF.